This T cell receptor (beta chain) was profiled in a study of T cells in Graves' hyperthyroidism and ophthalmopathy (dated by TCRdb to about 2019). A note on the overall study: Peripheral blood was sampled at the time of initial diagnosis, prior to any treatment. To identify TCR V-J signatures that set the groups apart, the researchers used a discovery cohort of 90 to 100 patients, made up of around 40 with Graves' ophthalmopathy and some 56 with stable Graves' hyperthyroidism. Whether ophthalmopathy could be predicted prospectively was tested in an independent validation cohort made up of under 20 hyperthyroidism patients plus 17 patients who later progressed to ophthalmopathy. The 75 to 100 discovery patients were randomly split 7:3 into training and test sets. Thyroid tissue and blood T-cell repertoires from six or seven Graves' hyperthyroidism patients were also compared in the study. After sampling, hyperthyroidism patients received methimazole starting at 30 mg daily, and ophthalmopathy patients received high-dose intravenous methylprednisolone. According to the paper, TCR Vbeta CDR3 sequencing was carried out on roughly 130 peripheral blood samples, which came from some 41 ophthalmopathy, around 74 hyperthyroidism and roughly 17 progressor patients. Summary of the overall study and its limitations: No statistical method was used to set the sample size in advance, and investigators knew the group allocation. Most expanded thyroid clonotypes (frequency above 0.001) were also detected in blood, suggesting blood repertoires may reflect thyroid immune responses. During validation, the model predicted progression to ophthalmopathy a median of roughly 7.1 months ahead of onset, with almost 71% sensitivity and around 72% specificity. Ophthalmopathy was separated from stable hyperthyroidism by a 13 V-J signature model, with approximately 86% sensitivity and approximately 84% specificity obtained in cross-validation and 80%/75% obtained in testing.

Concerning this clonotype itself: Its cognate antigen has yet to be identified. It has no much larger one-base neighbor in the sample; base qualities were not kept.

From cysteine to phenylalanine, the CDR3 is 16 amino acids long. CDR3 DNA is the only sequence kept; it has 48 bases, read in frame from the first base. CDR1 and CDR2 are read off the germline V gene (reference sequence) as MNHNY and SVGAGI. V is trimmed back by 0 bases and J by 9 bases, and the junction contains 7 bases that no gene match accounts for. TCR beta CDR3 regions were amplified from RNA transcripts. The TCR CDR3 was subjected to a first round of RT-PCR using the HTBI primer set and the Qiagen OneStep RT-PCR kit. A second multiplex PCR round built the libraries, followed by size selection and purification. Sequencing of the libraries was done on an Illumina HiSeq2000 using paired-end 100 bp reads. Processing in the source paper ran as follows. SOAPnuke was used to process the raw data, with reads discarded if the reads contained adapters or uncalled bases, had a mean Phred below 15, or lacked an exact constant-primer or identifier match. COPE v1.2.5 was used to merge the high-quality paired reads, and each unique nucleotide sequence was defined as a clonotype. MiTCR v1.1 was used to align the clonotypes against IMGT TRBV, TRBD and TRBJ reference segments. The analysis included only V-J combinations with a frequency above 0.0001, which together covered more than 99% of the repertoires. A TCS score was defined as the ratio between F50 (clonal expansion) and ExV (chaos), using BLOSUM62-based TCRdist between CDR3 peptides within each V-J. Welch's t-statistics and random forest reduced 500 to 550 V-J features to about 12, which were used in a naive Bayes classifier (R e1071). Through fastp at Q25 and MiXCR, TCRdb rebuilt clones from the public reads, retaining in-frame beta chains. When rows share a CDR3 protein, they turn into one entry using the most common DNA and genes. The V and J calls here are based on TCRdb, not the publication. The sample data list about 640,000 distinct CDR3 sequences, and more than 20% of these were observed just once. Under 35% of the sample is taken by the ten largest.

Moderately to severely active disease, a Clinical Activity Score of at least 3, a NOSPECS grade of at least 4, and a duration under 3 months were present in ophthalmopathy patients. Patients with uncontrolled infections, other autoimmune diseases, pregnancy or lactation were excluded. Diagnoses relied on clinical symptoms, serum thyroxine and TRAb, thyroid ultrasound and orbital computed tomography. PBMCs were separated from approximately 10 ml of fresh peripheral blood using Ficoll-Paque density gradient centrifugation. Total RNA was extracted with Trizol reagent, and quality was checked on an Agilent 2100 Bioanalyzer.

The receptor was derived from a man under 40 with Graves' ophthalmopathy. Material: blood. The chain is assembled from TRBV6-6 and TRBJ1-6; the central 8 bases match TRBD1. In nucleotides, the sequence is TGTGCCAGCAGTTACTCAGCCCAGGGGGCATTTTCACCCCTCCACTTT. Its protein reads: CASSYSAQGAFSPLHF.